This section outlines one TCR beta chain sequence together with its context. Germline V CDR1 and CDR2: SGHDT, YYEEEE. The CDR3 runs to 13 residues. Between the trimmed V and J ends, which lost 4 bases and 0 bases, there was a span of 8 bases. Under the authors' procedure: Estimation of nucleated cell counts was performed using reference gene primer amplification. Libraries were prepared by immunoSEQ multiplex PCR; TCRdb keeps only in-frame clonotypes and omits some of them. Clonal size and the V and J genes are those of that table, whereas D and trimming came from the DNA. The sample has over 60,000 clones, approximately 80% seen once. The data derive from a study of blood T cell repertoires in COVID-19. The wider study: T cells, B-cell-depleted T cells, or PBMCs provided the cDNA or gDNA that served as material.

The origin of this receptor is a human donor in a cohort sampled during active COVID-19. J is TRBJ2-7 and V is TRBV5-6, with unresolved D. What was sequenced was peripheral blood. CDR3 bases: TGTGCCAGCAGCCCCTTCTCCTCCTACGAGCAGTACTTC. Encoded protein: CASSPFSSYEQYF.